This section outlines one T cell receptor (beta chain) sequence together with its context. Naive CD8 sequencing libraries were generated from roughly 20,000 to 1,000,000 sorted cells, with 10%, 30% or 50% RNA as input. Sorting recovered naive CD8 T cells on a CD8+CD4-CCR7+CD45RA+ profile. This sample stems from a study of molecular identifiers for immune sequencing clone quantification. This CDR3 comprises 11 residues. The germline V gene has CDR1 SQVTM and CDR2 ANQGSEA. V gave up 7 bases and J gave up 1 base, with 7 bases separating them. As previously described, bulk TCR libraries were made using listed TCR primers. TCRdb reprocessed the PCR reads with MiXCR, giving one entry per CDR3 protein. Of about 100,000 distinct CDR3 sequences listed, about 32% are singletons.

The sequence was collected from a human donor in good health. Some libraries in this study had Jurkat cell RNA spiked in. The chain links TRBV29-1 to TRBJ1-1; possibly TRBD1 for D (6 bases). The material sequenced was naive CD8+ T cells from blood, with Jurkat cell RNA spiked in. Subset given: FACS-sorted CD8+CD4-CCR7+CD45RA+ naive T cells. CDR3 protein: CSGQENTEAFF. The CDR3 nucleotides read TGCAGCGGACAGGAGAACACTGAAGCTTTCTTT.